A selection of T cell receptor beta chains follows, all from one sample in a study of CD8 T cells in ankylosing spondylitis. TCRdb re-derived calls from the 5' RACE reads in MiXCR, one entry per CDR3 protein. The sample contains under 450,000 distinct CDR3 sequences, 20% to 25% of which appear only once. The material sequenced was blood, either unsorted or a sorted T cell fraction (not recorded which). All receptors derive from a male donor with ankylosing spondylitis or in good health (not recorded which). Each CDR3 is given without its conserved first and last residue. The order of the fields is J gene, V gene, CDR3 protein.

TRBJ2-3 TRBV10-2 ASSEEPATDTQY
TRBJ1-1 TRBV6-1 ASSELRVIGTEAF
TRBJ2-7 TRBV4-1 ASSHTGETYEQY
TRBJ2-1 TRBV7-9 ASSLPLTGAYNEQF
TRBJ2-1 TRBV3-1 ASSQYQGAYNEQF
TRBJ2-3 TRBV20-1 SARPDQGQGDSGTSGDTQY
TRBJ1-5 TRBV16 ASSQSGYQPQH
TRBJ2-3 TRBV7-2 ASREGAGPSTDTQY
TRBJ2-5 TRBV7-8 ASSFDRVGQETQY
TRBJ2-1 TRBV21-1 ASSARDRGNNEQF
TRBJ2-1 TRBV2 ASSEGQGEREQF
TRBJ2-1 TRBV5-1 ASSLTAGDNNEQF
TRBJ1-2 TRBV12-3/TRBV12-4 ASSLRGDADGYT
TRBJ1-1 TRBV20-1 SARGQGPLLFAEAF
TRBJ2-5 TRBV7-2 ASSWSGLGETQY
TRBJ2-1 TRBV12-3/TRBV12-4 ASRLSGGGYNEQF
TRBJ2-7 TRBV13 ASSLEGPIYEQY
TRBJ2-1 TRBV15 ATSRGGGAPYNEQF
TRBJ2-1 TRBV20-1 SAHTLLAGLPSEQF
TRBJ2-1 TRBV27 ASRLNLAGYNEQF
TRBJ2-7 TRBV7-9 ASSSRAEPYEQY
TRBJ2-5 TRBV20-1 SARDRASAFQETQY
TRBJ2-1 TRBV15 ATSRERGGTNEQF
TRBJ2-7 TRBV12-3/TRBV12-4 AAARGLEQY
TRBJ2-3 TRBV6-2/TRBV6-3 ASSYVLAETLTWGTDTQY
TRBJ2-3 TRBV12-3/TRBV12-4 ASSLGTGITDTQY
TRBJ2-7 TRBV18 ASSPGPGTREQY
TRBJ2-1 TRBV24-1 ATSETTENYNEQF
TRBJ2-1 TRBV12-3/TRBV12-4 ASSSTLAGGPDEQF
TRBJ2-1 TRBV7-8 ASSSQTSGGAFEQF
TRBJ1-2 TRBV20-1 SAEGAGTNYGYT
TRBJ2-3 TRBV9 ASSGEGGTDTQY